The 6 T cell receptor beta chains below were found in one sample sequenced in a study of cytomegalovirus exposure and HLA in healthy donors. PCR amplification relied on 60 Vbeta primers (plus 13 Jbeta primers). Clones were read by immunoSEQ multiplex PCR, and TCRdb kept only the in-frame ones, dropping some. The sample has about 140,000 clones; 70% to 80% are singletons. The sample was PBMCs. Every receptor here comes from a woman aged 45 to 65 in good health and CMV-seropositive.

V and J are TRBV28 and TRBJ1-1; D is possibly TRBD1 (5 bases). CDR3 length: 13 amino acids. The germline CDR1 and CDR2 sequences are MDHEN and SYDVKM. The V end was cut by 4 bases, the J end by 10 bases, with 16 bases between. The chain's CDR3 is CASSSTRWRGAFF. DNA of the CDR3: TGTGCCAGCAGTTCTACGAGGTGGAGGGGAGCTTTCTTT.

This chain connects TRBV2 to TRBJ1-1, with D possibly being TRBD1 (6 bases). Deletions cut 6 bases from V and 1 base from J, with 12 bases between. The CDR3 consists of 14 residues. Germline V gives CDR1 SNHLY, CDR2 FYNNEI. CDR3 DNA: TGTGCCAGCAGGGGGATCAGGGGGAACACTGAAGCTTTCTTT. It encodes CASRGIRGNTEAFF.

Only one count was recorded for this clone. The gene calls are TRBV27 and TRBJ2-7; D possibly corresponds to TRBD2 (6 bases). The germline V and J ends were trimmed by 6 bases and 4 bases, with 19 bases remaining between them. Germline CDR1 is MNHEY and CDR2 is SMNVEV (reference sequence). The CDR3 contains 15 residues. The CDR3 spells CASSLTGTVDYEQYF. CDR3 coding DNA: TGTGCCAGCAGCCTAACCGGGACTGTTGATTACGAGCAGTACTTC.

This clone was detected a few times. The gene calls are TRBV7-9 and TRBJ2-7; 7 bases agree with TRBD2. Germline V gene data show CDR1 as SEHNR and CDR2 as FQNEAQ (reference sequence). V trimming: 2 bases; J trimming: 2 bases; junction bases outside the gene matches: 12. The CDR3 loop spans 17 amino acids. The CDR3 region is CASSLFFDGAGPYEQYF. The CDR3 DNA reads as TGTGCCAGCAGCTTATTTTTTGACGGAGCGGGGCCCTACGAGCAGTACTTC.

The CDR3 sequence: CASSLSGQGDTDTQYF. For the CDR3, the DNA is TGCGCCAGCAGCTTGTCGGGACAGGGTGACACAGATACGCAGTATTTT. The V call is TRBV5-1, the J call TRBJ2-3, with 9 positions matching TRBD1. V was clipped by 1 base and J by 2 bases; unmatched bases: 5. Germline CDR1 SGHRS, CDR2 YFSETQ. The CDR3 is made up of 16 amino acids.

This chain links TRBV6-5 with TRBJ2-7; D possibly corresponds to TRBD2 (6 bases). This CDR3 is 11 amino acids long. Trimming stripped 10 bases from V and 3 bases from J, with 10 bases between. Germline CDR1 and CDR2: MNHEY and SVGAGI. CDR3 residues: CATSGSYEQYF. The CDR3 region has the DNA TGTGCCACCTCCGGGAGCTACGAGCAGTACTTC.